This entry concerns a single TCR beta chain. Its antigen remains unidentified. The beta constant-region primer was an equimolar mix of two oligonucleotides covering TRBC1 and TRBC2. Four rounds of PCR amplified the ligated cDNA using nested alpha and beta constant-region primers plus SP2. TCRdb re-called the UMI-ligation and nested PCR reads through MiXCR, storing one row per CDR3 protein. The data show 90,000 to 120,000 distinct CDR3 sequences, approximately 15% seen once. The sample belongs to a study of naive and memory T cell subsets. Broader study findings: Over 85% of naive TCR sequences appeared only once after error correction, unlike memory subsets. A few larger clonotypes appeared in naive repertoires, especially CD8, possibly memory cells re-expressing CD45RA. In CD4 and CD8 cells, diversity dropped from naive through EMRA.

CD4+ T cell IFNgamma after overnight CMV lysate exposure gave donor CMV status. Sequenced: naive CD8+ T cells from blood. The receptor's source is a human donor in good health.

CDR3 protein: CASSTGGGWYTGELFF. The CDR3 coding sequence is TGTGCCAGTAGTACAGGGGGCGGCTGGTACACCGGGGAGCTGTTTTTT. This rearrangement joins TRBV19 to TRBJ2-2, with 8 bases identical to TRBD1. The CDR3 extends over 16 amino acids. Trimming removed 4 bases from V and 3 bases from J; junction bases left unmatched: 7. Germline V gene lookup returns CDR1 LNHDA and CDR2 SQIVND (reference sequence). The full variable domain, rest sourced from reference TRBV19 and TRBJ2-2, is DGGITQSPKYLFRKEGQNVTLSCEQNLNHDAMYWYRQDPGQGLRLIYYSQIVNDFQKGDIAEGYSVSREKKESFPLTVTSAQKNPTAFYLCASSTGGGWYTGELFFGEGSRLTVL.